This TCR beta chain was found in a study of cytomegalovirus exposure and HLA in healthy donors. General study results and limits: High specificity and sensitivity for cytomegalovirus status were reported for the classifier. The study flagged roughly 150 TCR beta chains as cytomegalovirus-associated.

Assay used: immunoSEQ multiplex PCR; TCRdb lists only in-frame clones, some missing. The table shows 78,000 or so clones, with less than 96% occurring only once. V dropped 0 bases and J dropped 8 bases, with 3 bases sitting between them. The CDR3 has 11 residues. The V gene's germline CDR1 is SGHNT and CDR2 YYREEE (reference sequence). In the case of this clone: Its antigen remains unknown.

This chain joins TRBV5-4 and TRBJ1-3; D unresolved. The receptor comes from a man aged 18 to 35 in good health and CMV-seropositive. What was sequenced was PBMCs. The CDR3, as DNA: TGTGCCAGCAGCTTGGGGCACACCATATATTTT. This codes for CASSLGHTIYF.